This T cell receptor (beta chain) is from a study of early T cells in non-severe SARS-CoV-2 infection. TCRdb processed the 5' RACE reads anew with MiXCR; each CDR3 protein has one entry. The table shows some 98,000 distinct CDR3 sequences, with approximately 10% occurring only once. Trimming removed 1 base from V and 5 bases from J; junction bases left unmatched: 7. Germline V CDR1 and CDR2: LNHDA, SQIVND (reference sequence). The CDR3 covers 16 residues. This clonotype was detected ten times or more. The chain is built from TRBV19 and TRBJ2-1, with 8 bases fitting TRBD2. Material for sequencing was whole blood. The source of this sequence is an adult who was a healthcare worker with PCR-confirmed SARS-CoV-2 infection or an uninfected control (not recorded which). Here the CDR3 reads CASSIGRLAGHNEQFF. DNA for the CDR3: TGTGCCAGTAGTATAGGTAGGCTAGCGGGCCACAATGAGCAGTTCTTC. The entire variable domain, with the rest obtained from reference TRBV19 and TRBJ2-1, is as follows: DGGITQSPKYLFRKEGQNVTLSCEQNLNHDAMYWYRQDPGQGLRLIYYSQIVNDFQKGDIAEGYSVSREKKESFPLTVTSAQKNPTAFYLCASSIGRLAGHNEQFFGPGTRLTVL.